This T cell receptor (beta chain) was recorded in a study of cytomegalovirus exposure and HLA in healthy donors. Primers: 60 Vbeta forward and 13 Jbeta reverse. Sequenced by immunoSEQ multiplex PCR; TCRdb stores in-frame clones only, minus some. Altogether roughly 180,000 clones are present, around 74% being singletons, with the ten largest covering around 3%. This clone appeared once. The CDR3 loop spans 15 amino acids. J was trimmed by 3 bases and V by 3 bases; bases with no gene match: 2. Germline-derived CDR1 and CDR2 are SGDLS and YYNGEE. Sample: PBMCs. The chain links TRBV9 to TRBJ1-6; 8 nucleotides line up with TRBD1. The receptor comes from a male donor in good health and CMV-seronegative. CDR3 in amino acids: CASSAGQGYNSPLHF. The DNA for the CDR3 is TGTGCCAGCAGCGCCGGACAGGGCTATAATTCACCCCTCCACTTT.